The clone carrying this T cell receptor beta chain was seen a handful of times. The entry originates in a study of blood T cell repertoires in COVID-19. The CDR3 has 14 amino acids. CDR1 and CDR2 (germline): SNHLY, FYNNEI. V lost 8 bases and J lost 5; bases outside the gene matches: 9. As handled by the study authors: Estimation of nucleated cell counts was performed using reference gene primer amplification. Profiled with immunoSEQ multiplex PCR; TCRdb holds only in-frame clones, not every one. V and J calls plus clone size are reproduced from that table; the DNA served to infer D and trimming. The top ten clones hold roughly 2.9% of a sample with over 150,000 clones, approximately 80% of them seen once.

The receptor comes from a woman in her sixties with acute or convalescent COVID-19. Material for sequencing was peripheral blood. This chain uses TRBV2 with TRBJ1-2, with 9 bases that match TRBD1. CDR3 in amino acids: CASQRGQGRYGYTF. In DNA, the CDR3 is TGTGCCAGCCAAAGAGGACAGGGGCGATATGGCTACACCTTC.